The 21 T cell receptor beta chains reported below all come from one sample, sequenced in a study of shared clonotypes between healthy human individuals. Produced via immunoSEQ multiplex PCR; TCRdb's table is partial and in-frame only. The sample has 2.5 million or so clones; just over 90% are singletons. Sample: naive CD4+ T cells sorted from blood. Subset given: CD45RA+ positively selected. The receptors originated from a man between 18 and 29 years old in good health.

This sequence joins TRBV30 and TRBJ1-1, with a possible D match to TRBD1 (5 bases). CDR3 length equals 13 residues. CDR1 GTSNPN and CDR2 SVGIG come from the germline V gene (reference sequence). V was trimmed by 5 bases and J by 1 base, leaving 11 bases between them. DNA for the CDR3: TGTGCCTGGGCGCGGGGCTCGAACACTGAAGCTTTCTTT. This encodes CAWARGSNTEAFF.

This chain connects TRBV9 to TRBJ2-1; 9 positions match TRBD2. With 0 bases clipped from V and 8 bases from J, the junction kept 15 bases outside the gene matches. The germline gives CDR1 SGDLS, CDR2 YYNGEE. There are 18 residues in the CDR3. The CDR3 sequence: CASSVVVGREGHGDEQFF. The CDR3 nucleotides are TGTGCCAGCAGCGTAGTGGTAGGGCGGGAGGGCCACGGAGATGAGCAGTTCTTC.

This sequence joins TRBV19 and TRBJ1-5; D uncertain. This CDR3 has 17 amino acids. Germline CDR1 and CDR2: LNHDA and SQIVND (reference sequence). V lost 1 base and J lost 0, with 13 bases in between. The CDR3 loop reads CASSIGQTKYSNQPQHF. DNA of the CDR3: TGTGCCAGTAGTATAGGGCAGACGAAATATAGCAATCAGCCCCAGCATTTT. The variable domain in full, completed from reference TRBV19 and TRBJ1-5, reads DGGITQSPKYLFRKEGQNVTLSCEQNLNHDAMYWYRQDPGQGLRLIYYSQIVNDFQKGDIAEGYSVSREKKESFPLTVTSAQKNPTAFYLCASSIGQTKYSNQPQHFGDGTRLSIL.

In this sample, this clone turned up once. The chain combines TRBV19 with TRBJ2-2, with no clear D. Trimming removed 8 bases at V and 0 bases at J, with 10 bases between. CDR3 length: 14 amino acids. Germline CDR1 is LNHDA and CDR2 is SQIVND (reference sequence). The DNA of the CDR3 is TGTGCCAGTGTGGGGATTGCGAACACCGGGGAGCTGTTTTTT. Translated: CASVGIANTGELFF.

This clone was seen only once. V and J are TRBV19 and TRBJ1-5; TRBD1 agrees at 10 bases. CDR1 and CDR2 (germline): LNHDA, SQIVND (reference sequence). The CDR3 runs 16 residues. J lost 1 base, V lost 3 bases, and 3 bases had no gene match. The CDR3 here is CASSMGTGVSNQPQHF. The CDR3 DNA is TGTGCCAGTAGTATGGGGACAGGGGTGAGCAATCAGCCCCAGCATTTT.

This chain links TRBV5-4 with TRBJ1-2; D is unresolved. The ends were cut back, 10 bases at V and 4 bases at J, with 17 bases in the middle. Germline V gene lookup returns CDR1 SGHNT and CDR2 YYREEE (reference sequence). The CDR3 totals 13 residues. The CDR3 DNA sequence: TGTGCCTCCCGCTCTCTCGGCGGCTATGGCTACACCTTC. Translation: CASRSLGGYGYTF. Full variable domain (remainder filled in from reference TRBV5-4 and TRBJ1-2): ETGVTQSPTHLIKTRGQQVTLRCSSQSGHNTVSWYQQALGQGPQFIFQYYREEENGRGNFPPRFSGLQFPNYSSELNVNALELDDSALYLCASRSLGGYGYTFGSGTRLTVV.

A single count supports this clone. The identical CDR3 is also encoded by other nucleotide sequences in the sample. The V call is TRBV5-4, the J call TRBJ2-7, with 8 bases matching TRBD1. Looked up from germline, CDR1 is SGHNT and CDR2 is YYREEE (reference sequence). This CDR3 spans 15 amino acids. Germline trimming cut 0 bases from V and 2 bases from J; bases unmatched to any gene: 4. The CDR3 is CASSLGGQGTYEQYF. Written as DNA, the CDR3 is TGTGCCAGCAGCTTGGGAGGACAGGGTACCTACGAGCAGTACTTC.

This clone came up a few times. The chain recombines TRBV9 with TRBJ1-1; TRBD1 is a possible D gene (5 bases). V lost 2 bases, J lost 4 bases, and 9 bases lay in between. In germline, CDR1 is SGDLS, CDR2 YYNGEE. The CDR3 spans 13 residues. CDR3 region: CASSVGDSTEAFF. The CDR3 DNA is TGTGCCAGCAGCGTGGGGGACTCCACTGAAGCTTTCTTT.

This clone appeared once. V is TRBV7-9 and J is TRBJ2-6; D possibly matches TRBD1 or TRBD2 (6 bases each). The V end lost 1 base, the J end lost 4 bases, and 14 bases lay between the germline ends. The CDR3 runs to 17 residues. The V gene's germline CDR1 is SEHNR and CDR2 FQNEAQ (reference sequence). CDR3 in amino acids: CASSLVWGASGANVLTF. The CDR3 DNA is TGTGCCAGCAGCTTAGTTTGGGGGGCGTCAGGGGCCAACGTCCTGACTTTC.

The gene calls are TRBV18 and TRBJ2-3; TRBD2 aligns across 7 bases. This CDR3 spans 16 amino acids. J lost 1 base, V lost 4 bases, and 8 bases had no gene match. Germline assignment: CDR1 KGHSH and CDR2 LQKENI. The CDR3 reads CASSRRAGTGTDTQYF. The CDR3 DNA sequence: TGTGCCAGCTCACGACGAGCGGGAACTGGCACAGATACGCAGTATTTT. Complete variable domain (other parts from reference TRBV18 and TRBJ2-3): NAGVMQNPRHLVRRRGQEARLRCSPMKGHSHVYWYRQLPEEGLKFMVYLQKENIIDESGMPKERFSAEFPKEGPSILRIQQVVRGDSAAYFCASSRRAGTGTDTQYFGPGTRLTVL.

The chain combines TRBV2 with TRBJ1-5, with D uncertain. CDR3 length equals 14 residues. The germline V gene has CDR1 SNHLY and CDR2 FYNNEI. The V end lost 6 bases, the J end lost 9 bases, and 18 bases lay between the germline ends. The CDR3 bases are TGTGCCAGCAGAAACAACGGGCCGGTCGGGCCCCAGCATTTT. This codes for CASRNNGPVGPQHF.

The V call is TRBV19, the J call TRBJ2-5; 7 bases are a match to TRBD1. The CDR3 length is 14 residues. Germline V CDR1 and CDR2: LNHDA, SQIVND (reference sequence). The V gene end was trimmed by 2 bases and the J gene end by 2 bases; junction bases not matched to a gene: 2. CDR3 DNA: TGTGCCAGTAGTATAAGGACAGGTCAAGAGACCCAGTACTTC. Encoded protein: CASSIRTGQETQYF.

The rearrangement joins TRBV2 to TRBJ2-3; D unclear. V was shortened by 3 bases and J by 0 bases, with 10 bases between the two germline ends. Germline V gives CDR1 SNHLY, CDR2 FYNNEI. The CDR3 runs 15 residues. CDR3 in amino acids: CASSEFTDSTDTQYF. DNA of the CDR3: TGTGCCAGCAGTGAGTTTACAGATAGCACAGATACGCAGTATTTT.

The rearrangement uses TRBV19 and TRBJ1-1; the match to TRBD1 covers 10 bases. V lost 5 bases and J lost 2; bases outside the gene matches: 5. This CDR3 comprises 15 residues. The V gene's germline CDR1 is LNHDA and CDR2 SQIVND (reference sequence). CDR3 coding DNA: TGTGCCAGTAGTCCTCGGGACAGGGGAAACACTGAAGCTTTCTTT. This sequence encodes CASSPRDRGNTEAFF.

The chain is built from TRBV4-1 and TRBJ2-2, with a weak D call TRBD1 (6 bases). The V and J ends lost 6 bases and 5 bases respectively, with 10 bases between them. From germline, CDR1 is MGHRA and CDR2 YSYEKL. There are 13 residues in the CDR3. Here the CDR3 DNA reads TGCGCCAGCAGGGACAGACTGACCGGGGAGCTGTTTTTT. Encoded protein: CASRDRLTGELFF.

This clone was detected once. The chain uses TRBV5-5 and TRBJ2-5; D is uncertain. Germline CDR1 is SGHKS and CDR2 is YYEKEE (reference sequence). CDR3 length equals 16 residues. Trimming took off 1 base at V and 2 bases at J, with 15 bases between the two ends. CDR3 sequence: CASSLWIAPVQETQYF. In nucleotides, the CDR3 is TGTGCCAGCAGCTTGTGGATAGCCCCCGTACAAGAGACCCAGTACTTC. The full variable domain, its missing parts supplied by reference TRBV5-5 and TRBJ2-5, is DAGVTQSPTHLIKTRGQQVTLRCSPISGHKSVSWYQQVLGQGPQFIFQYYEKEERGRGNFPDRFSARQFPNYSSELNVNALLLGDSALYLCASSLWIAPVQETQYFGPGTRLLVL.

This sequence joins TRBV7-8 and TRBJ2-5; D unresolved. The CDR3 covers 15 residues. The V end was cut by 4 bases, the J end by 0 bases, with 12 bases between. Germline V gene data show CDR1 as SGHVS and CDR2 as FQNEAQ. CDR3 sequence (DNA): TGTGCCAGCAGCTCCTTCCGGTGGGACCAAGAGACCCAGTACTTC. Its translation is CASSSFRWDQETQYF.

The chain has TRBV2 and TRBJ2-5; no firm D call. The CDR3 is made up of 11 amino acids. In germline, CDR1 is SNHLY, CDR2 FYNNEI. V dropped 7 bases and J dropped 5 bases, with 8 bases sitting between them. The CDR3 DNA follows: TGTGCCAGCAATTTCCGTGAGACCCAGTACTTC. Protein product: CASNFRETQYF.

The count of this clone is one. This chain links TRBV4-3 with TRBJ2-5; D call uncertain. Judging by the DNA end, TRBJ2-7 fits better; the J call may be wrong. The length of the CDR3 is 14 residues. The germline CDR1 and CDR2 sequences are LGHNA and YSLEER. CDR3 in DNA: TGCGCCAGCAGCCAAGAGGTGGGATTCTACGAGCAGTACTTC. Protein: CASSQEVGFYEQYF.

As for this clone: Additional DNA sequences in this sample encode the identical CDR3. This CDR3 reads CASSPREGTYNEQFF. The CDR3 coding sequence is TGTGCCAGCAGCCCCCGGGAGGGCACCTACAATGAGCAGTTCTTC. The V and J genes are TRBV9 and TRBJ2-1; the match to TRBD2 covers 8 bases. The ends lost 4 bases at V and 2 bases at J; junction bases unmatched: 5. Germline V lookup: CDR1 SGDLS, CDR2 YYNGEE. This CDR3 comprises 15 residues.

The gene calls are TRBV6-5 and TRBJ1-5, with 9 bases aligning to TRBD1. This CDR3 has 15 amino acids. Per the germline V gene, CDR1 is MNHEY and CDR2 is SVGAGI. Losses at the gene ends were 0 bases for V and 5 bases for J; bases not matched to a gene: 2. CDR3 coding DNA: TGTGCCAGCAGTTACTCCGGGACAGGGTATCAGCCCCAGCATTTT. Protein sequence: CASSYSGTGYQPQHF.